The 6 T cell receptor beta chains below all came from one sample that was sequenced in a study of cytomegalovirus exposure and HLA in healthy donors. Produced via immunoSEQ multiplex PCR; TCRdb's table is partial and in-frame only. The data show approximately 270,000 clones, around 90% seen once. The sequenced sample consisted of PBMCs. The receptors originated from a woman between 18 and 29 years old in good health and CMV-seronegative.

The chain carries TRBV5-1 and TRBJ2-3; TRBD2 aligns across 7 bases. Trimming removed 0 bases from V and 1 base from J; junction bases left unmatched: 5. Germline V lookup: CDR1 SGHRS, CDR2 YFSETQ. The CDR3 consists of 16 residues. The CDR3 is CASSLAAGVGTDTQYF. CDR3 nucleotide sequence: TGCGCCAGCAGCTTGGCGGCGGGGGTTGGCACAGATACGCAGTATTTT.

V and J are TRBV7-9 and TRBJ2-7; D gene ambiguous. Trimming stripped 6 bases from V and 6 bases from J, with 12 bases between. The CDR3 loop spans 12 amino acids. CDR1 and CDR2 from the germline V gene are SEHNR and FQNEAQ (reference sequence). The CDR3 coding sequence is TGTGCCAGCAGTTTGCAGGCCTCCGAGCAGTACTTC. Amino acid sequence: CASSLQASEQYF.

V is TRBV15 and J is TRBJ2-2; TRBD1 matches at 8 bases. The CDR3 loop spans 15 amino acids. Per the germline V gene, CDR1 is LNHNV and CDR2 is YYDKDF (reference sequence). V gave up 3 bases and J gave up 1 base; unmatched junction bases: 1. This CDR3 reads CATSSGTGNTGELFF. CDR3 sequence (DNA): TGTGCCACCAGCAGTGGGACAGGGAACACCGGGGAGCTGTTTTTT.

The chain employs TRBV11-2 and TRBJ1-1; D gene ambiguous. V shed 4 bases and J shed 0 bases, with 15 bases lying between them. CDR1 and CDR2 (germline): SGHAT, FQNNGV. The CDR3 contains 16 residues. The CDR3 loop reads CASSSYTETMNTEAFF. The CDR3 DNA sequence: TGTGCCAGCAGCTCATACACGGAGACCATGAACACTGAAGCTTTCTTT.

The chain has TRBV25-1 and TRBJ1-1, with 9 nucleotides matching TRBD1. The CDR3 has 15 amino acids. Germline CDR1 and CDR2: MGHDK and SYGVNS. With V trimmed by 4 bases and J by 1 base, 4 bases remained unmatched. The CDR3 region is CASSGTGGANTEAFF. CDR3 sequence (DNA): TGTGCCAGCAGTGGAACAGGGGGCGCGAACACTGAAGCTTTCTTT.

V usage is TRBV5-3 and J usage is TRBJ1-1; 9 positions match TRBD1. TRBV5-3 is designated an ORF whose function remains uncertain. V shed 4 bases and J 4 bases; nucleotides not matched to a gene: 5. CDR3 size: 14 residues. CDR3 sequence (DNA): TGTGCCAGAAGCCGGGACAGGGCAACCACTGAAGCTTTCTTT. Translated: CARSRDRATTEAFF.